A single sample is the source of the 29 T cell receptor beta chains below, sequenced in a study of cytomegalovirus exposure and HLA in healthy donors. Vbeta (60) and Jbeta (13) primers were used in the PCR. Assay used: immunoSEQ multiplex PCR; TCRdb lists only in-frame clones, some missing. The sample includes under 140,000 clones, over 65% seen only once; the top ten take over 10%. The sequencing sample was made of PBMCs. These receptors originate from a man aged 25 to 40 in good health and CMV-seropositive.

CDR3 DNA sequence: TGTGCCTGGAAACTCCCGGGACAGCAAGAGACCCAGTACTTC. It translates to CAWKLPGQQETQYF. The V gene is TRBV30, the J gene TRBJ2-5, with TRBD1 identical over 7 bases. Trimming took 4 bases from V and 2 from J; bases not matched to a gene: 7. The CDR3 contains 14 residues. Germline-derived CDR1 and CDR2 are GTSNPN and SVGIG (reference sequence).

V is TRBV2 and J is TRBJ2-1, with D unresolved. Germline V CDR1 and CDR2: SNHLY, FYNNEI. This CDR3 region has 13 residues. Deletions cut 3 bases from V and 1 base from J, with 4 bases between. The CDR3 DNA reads TGTGCCAGCAGTGAGTCGTCCTACAATGAGCAGTTCTTC. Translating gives CASSESSYNEQFF. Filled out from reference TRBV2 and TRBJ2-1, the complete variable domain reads EPEVTQTPSHQVTQMGQEVILRCVPISNHLYFYWYRQILGQKVEFLVSFYNNEISEKSEIFDDQFSVERPDGSNFTLKIRSTKLEDSAMYFCASSESSYNEQFFGPGTRLTVL.

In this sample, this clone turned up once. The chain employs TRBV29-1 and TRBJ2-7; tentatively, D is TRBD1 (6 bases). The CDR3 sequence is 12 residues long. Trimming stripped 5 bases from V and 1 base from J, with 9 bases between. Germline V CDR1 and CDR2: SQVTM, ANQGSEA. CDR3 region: CSVRTESYEQYF. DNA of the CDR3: TGCAGCGTTCGGACAGAGTCCTACGAGCAGTACTTC.

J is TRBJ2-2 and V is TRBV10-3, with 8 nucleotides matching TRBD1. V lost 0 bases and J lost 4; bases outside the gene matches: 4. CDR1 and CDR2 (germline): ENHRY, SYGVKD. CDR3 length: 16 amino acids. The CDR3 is CAISESWTGPTGELFF. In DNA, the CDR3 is TGTGCCATCAGTGAGTCTTGGACAGGGCCCACCGGGGAGCTGTTTTTT.

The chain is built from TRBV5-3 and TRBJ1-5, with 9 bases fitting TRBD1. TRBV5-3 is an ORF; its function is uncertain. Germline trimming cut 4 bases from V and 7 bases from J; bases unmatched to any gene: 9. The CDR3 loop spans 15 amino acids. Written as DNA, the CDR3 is TGTGCCAGAAGCAAGACAGGGGGGACCCACCAGCCCCAGCATTTT. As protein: CARSKTGGTHQPQHF.

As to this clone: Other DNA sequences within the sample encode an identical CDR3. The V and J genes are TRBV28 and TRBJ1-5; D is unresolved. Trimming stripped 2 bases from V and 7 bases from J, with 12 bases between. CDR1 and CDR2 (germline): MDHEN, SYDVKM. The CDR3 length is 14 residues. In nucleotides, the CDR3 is TGTGCCAGCAGTTTAGGGCAGGTACGGCAGCCCCAGCATTTT. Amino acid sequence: CASSLGQVRQPQHF.

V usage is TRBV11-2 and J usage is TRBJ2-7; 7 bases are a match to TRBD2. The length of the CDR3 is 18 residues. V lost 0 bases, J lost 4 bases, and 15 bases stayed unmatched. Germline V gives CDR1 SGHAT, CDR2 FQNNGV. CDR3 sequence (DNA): TGTGCCAGCAGCTTAGAACCCCGGGGAGGGGCTCTAAGGTACGAGCAGTACTTC. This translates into CASSLEPRGGALRYEQYF.

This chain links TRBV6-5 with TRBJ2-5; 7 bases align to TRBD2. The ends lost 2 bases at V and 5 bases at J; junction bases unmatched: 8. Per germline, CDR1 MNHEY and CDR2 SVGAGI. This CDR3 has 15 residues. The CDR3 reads CASSYPSGGGETQYF. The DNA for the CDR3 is TGTGCCAGCAGTTACCCCTCTGGGGGGGGTGAGACCCAGTACTTC.

CDR3 sequence: CASSHLHTPNTGELFF. Here the CDR3 DNA reads TGTGCCAGCAGCCACCTCCACACACCGAACACCGGGGAGCTGTTTTTT. The J gene is TRBJ2-2, the V gene TRBV6-6; D ambiguous. The germline V and J ends were trimmed by 6 bases and 0 bases, with 14 bases remaining between them. Looked up from germline, CDR1 is MNHNY and CDR2 is SVGAGI (reference sequence). The CDR3 spans 16 residues.

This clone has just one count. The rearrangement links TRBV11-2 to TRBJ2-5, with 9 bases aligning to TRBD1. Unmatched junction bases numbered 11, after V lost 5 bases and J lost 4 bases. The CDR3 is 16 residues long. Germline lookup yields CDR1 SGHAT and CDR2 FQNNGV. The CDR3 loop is CASSAPQGQGGETQYF. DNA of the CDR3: TGTGCCAGCAGCGCCCCACAGGGACAGGGAGGAGAGACCCAGTACTTC.

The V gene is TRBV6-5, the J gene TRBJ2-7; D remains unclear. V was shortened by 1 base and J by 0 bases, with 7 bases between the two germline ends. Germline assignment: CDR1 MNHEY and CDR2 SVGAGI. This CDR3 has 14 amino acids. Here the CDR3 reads CASSYFRSSYEQYF. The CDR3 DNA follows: TGTGCCAGCAGTTACTTCCGGAGCTCCTACGAGCAGTACTTC.

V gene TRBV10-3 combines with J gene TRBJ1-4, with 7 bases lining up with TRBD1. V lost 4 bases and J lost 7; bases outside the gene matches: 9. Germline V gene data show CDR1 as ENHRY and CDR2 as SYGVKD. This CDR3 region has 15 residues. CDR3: CAISGSTGSGEKLFF. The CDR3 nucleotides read TGTGCCATCAGTGGTTCGACAGGGTCGGGTGAAAAACTGTTTTTT.

The CDR3 coding sequence is TGTGCCAGCTCACCACCTGGTTCCTTACAGGGCAGCACCGGGGAGCTGTTTTTT. It encodes CASSPPGSLQGSTGELFF. The chain joins TRBV18 to TRBJ2-2; tentative D call: TRBD1 (6 bases). CDR3 size: 18 residues. Per the germline V gene, CDR1 is KGHSH and CDR2 is LQKENI. Trimming removed 0 bases at V and 4 bases at J, with 18 bases between. Supplemented by reference TRBV18 and TRBJ2-2, the full variable domain reads NAGVMQNPRHLVRRRGQEARLRCSPMKGHSHVYWYRQLPEEGLKFMVYLQKENIIDESGMPKERFSAEFPKEGPSILRIQQVVRGDSAAYFCASSPPGSLQGSTGELFFGEGSRLTVL.

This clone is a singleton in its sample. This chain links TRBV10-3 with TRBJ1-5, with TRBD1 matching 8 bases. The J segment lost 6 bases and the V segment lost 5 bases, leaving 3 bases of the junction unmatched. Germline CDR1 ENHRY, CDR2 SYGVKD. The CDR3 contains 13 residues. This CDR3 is CAISSDRGQPQHF. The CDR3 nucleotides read TGTGCCATCAGTTCCGACAGGGGTCAGCCCCAGCATTTT.

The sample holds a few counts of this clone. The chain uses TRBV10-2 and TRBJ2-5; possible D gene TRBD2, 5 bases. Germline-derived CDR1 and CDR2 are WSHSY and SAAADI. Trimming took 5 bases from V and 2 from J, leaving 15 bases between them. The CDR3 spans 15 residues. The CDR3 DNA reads TGCGCCAGCAGTACGAGTGGAGGACCACAAGAGACCCAGTACTTC. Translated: CASSTSGGPQETQYF.

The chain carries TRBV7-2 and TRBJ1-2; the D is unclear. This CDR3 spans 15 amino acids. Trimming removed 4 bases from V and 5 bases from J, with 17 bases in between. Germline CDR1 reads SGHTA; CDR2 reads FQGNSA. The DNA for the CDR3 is TGTGCCAGCAGCTCGCCGGGTGTGGGGAGGTATGGCTACACCTTC. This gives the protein CASSSPGVGRYGYTF.

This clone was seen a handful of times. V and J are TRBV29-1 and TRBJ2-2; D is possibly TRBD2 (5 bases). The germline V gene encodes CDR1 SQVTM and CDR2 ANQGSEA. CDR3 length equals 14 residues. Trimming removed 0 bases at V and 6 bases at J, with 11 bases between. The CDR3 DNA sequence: TGCAGCGTTGAAGATAGCGCCGGGGCCGGGGAGCTGTTTTTT. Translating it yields CSVEDSAGAGELFF.

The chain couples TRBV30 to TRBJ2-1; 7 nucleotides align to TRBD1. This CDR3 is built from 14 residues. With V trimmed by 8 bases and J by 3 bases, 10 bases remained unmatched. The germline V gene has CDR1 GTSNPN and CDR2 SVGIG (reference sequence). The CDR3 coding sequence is TGTGCCCAAACATCGGGACAGAACTACAATGAGCAGTTCTTC. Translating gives CAQTSGQNYNEQFF. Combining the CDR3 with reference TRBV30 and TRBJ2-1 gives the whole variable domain SQTIHQWPATLVQPVGSPLSLECTVEGTSNPNLYWYRQAAGRGLQLLFYSVGIGQISSEVPQNLSASRPQDRQFILSSKKLLLSDSGFYLCAQTSGQNYNEQFFGPGTRLTVL.

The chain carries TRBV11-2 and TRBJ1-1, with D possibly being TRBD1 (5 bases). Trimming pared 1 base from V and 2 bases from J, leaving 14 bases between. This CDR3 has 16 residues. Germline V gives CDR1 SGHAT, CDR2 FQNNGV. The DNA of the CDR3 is TGTGCCAGCAGCTTAGGCCGGGGACTGCAAAACACTGAAGCTTTCTTT. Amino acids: CASSLGRGLQNTEAFF.

The CDR3 DNA is TGTGCCAGCAGTCGAGATAGCAATCAGCCCCAGCATTTT. Amino acid sequence: CASSRDSNQPQHF. The rearrangement joins TRBV7-2 to TRBJ1-5, with D hard to call. This CDR3 is 13 amino acids long. The germline CDR1 and CDR2 sequences are SGHTA and FQGNSA. The V gene lost 6 bases and the J gene lost 0 bases, with 6 bases spanning the gap.

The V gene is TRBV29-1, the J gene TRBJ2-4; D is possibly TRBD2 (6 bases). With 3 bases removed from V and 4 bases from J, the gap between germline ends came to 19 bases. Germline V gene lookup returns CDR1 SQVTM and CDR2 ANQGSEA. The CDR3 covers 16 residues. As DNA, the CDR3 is TGCAGCGTTGAGCCCTTTCCCCGGGGGTTGAAAAACATTCAGTACTTC. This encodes CSVEPFPRGLKNIQYF.

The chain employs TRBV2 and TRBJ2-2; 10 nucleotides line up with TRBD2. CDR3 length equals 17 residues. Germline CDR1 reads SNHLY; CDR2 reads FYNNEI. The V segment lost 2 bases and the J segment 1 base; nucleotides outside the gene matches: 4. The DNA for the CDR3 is TGTGCCAGCAGTGAAATAGCGGGGGGCTTGAACACCGGGGAGCTGTTTTTT. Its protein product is CASSEIAGGLNTGELFF.

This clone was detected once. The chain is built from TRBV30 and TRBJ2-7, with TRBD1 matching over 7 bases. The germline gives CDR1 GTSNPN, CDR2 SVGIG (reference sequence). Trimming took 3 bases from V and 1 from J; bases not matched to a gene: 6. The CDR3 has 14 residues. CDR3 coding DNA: TGTGCCTGGAGCATGACAGGGCCATCCTACGAGCAGTACTTC. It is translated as CAWSMTGPSYEQYF.

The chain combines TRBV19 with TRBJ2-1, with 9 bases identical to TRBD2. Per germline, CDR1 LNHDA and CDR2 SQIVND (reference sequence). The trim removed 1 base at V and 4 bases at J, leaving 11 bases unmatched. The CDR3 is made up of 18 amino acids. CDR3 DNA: TGTGCCAGTAGTATAGGGGGAAGCGGGGGGAAACCTTACAATGAGCAGTTCTTC. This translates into CASSIGGSGGKPYNEQFF.

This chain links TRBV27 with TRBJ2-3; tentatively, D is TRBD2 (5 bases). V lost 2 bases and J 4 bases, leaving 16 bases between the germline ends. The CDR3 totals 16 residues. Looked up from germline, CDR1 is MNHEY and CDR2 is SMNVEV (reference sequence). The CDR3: CASSLNRNTRSDTQYF. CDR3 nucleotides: TGTGCCAGCAGTTTAAATCGGAATACTAGATCAGATACGCAGTATTTT.

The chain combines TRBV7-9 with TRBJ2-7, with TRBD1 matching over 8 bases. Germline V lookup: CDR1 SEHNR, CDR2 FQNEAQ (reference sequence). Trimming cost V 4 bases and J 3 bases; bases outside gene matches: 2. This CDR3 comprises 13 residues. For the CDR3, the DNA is TGTGCCAGCAGCTCGGACAGGGTCTACGAGCAGTACTTC. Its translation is CASSSDRVYEQYF.

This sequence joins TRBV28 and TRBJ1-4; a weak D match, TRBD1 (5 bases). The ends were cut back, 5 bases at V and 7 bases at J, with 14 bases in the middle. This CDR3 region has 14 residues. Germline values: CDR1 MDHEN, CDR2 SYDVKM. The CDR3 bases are TGTGCCAGCAGTCTAGAAGGGGTGGGTGAAAAACTGTTTTTT. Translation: CASSLEGVGEKLFF.

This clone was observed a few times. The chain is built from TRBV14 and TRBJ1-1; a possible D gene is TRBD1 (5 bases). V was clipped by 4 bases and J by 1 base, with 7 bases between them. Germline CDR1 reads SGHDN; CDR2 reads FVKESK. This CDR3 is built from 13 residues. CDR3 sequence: CASSLGQNTEAFF. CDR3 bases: TGTGCCAGCAGCCTCGGACAGAACACTGAAGCTTTCTTT. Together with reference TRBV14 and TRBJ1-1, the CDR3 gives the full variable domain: EAGVTQFPSHSVIEKGQTVTLRCDPISGHDNLYWYRRVMGKEIKFLLHFVKESKQDESGMPNNRFLAERTGGTYSTLKVQPAELEDSGVYFCASSLGQNTEAFFGQGTRLTVV.

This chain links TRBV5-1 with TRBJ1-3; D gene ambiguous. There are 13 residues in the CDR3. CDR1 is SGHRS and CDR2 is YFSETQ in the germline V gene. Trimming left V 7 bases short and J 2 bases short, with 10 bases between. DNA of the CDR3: TGCGCCAGCGCCGGGGTCCCTGGAAACACCATATATTTT. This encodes CASAGVPGNTIYF.